This T cell receptor beta chain is drawn from a study of blood T cells in healthy people across ages. V was cut by 4 bases and J by 5 bases, with 20 bases left in between. The CDR3 is 16 amino acids. Germline V CDR1 and CDR2: LGHNA, YSLEER. For the second PCR, which ran for 7 to 11 cycles, a sample-barcoded 5' primer and a J-beta primer mix were used. From the 5' RACE reads, TCRdb called clonotypes with MiXCR, one entry per CDR3 protein. This sample has around 320,000 distinct CDR3 sequences, with roughly 29% found just once. The receptor was derived from a woman in her seventies in good health. Sequenced sample: blood. J is TRBJ2-5 and V is TRBV4-3, with D possibly being TRBD1 (6 bases). The CDR3 is CASSPHLGPTGETQYF. The CDR3 DNA reads as TGCGCCAGCAGCCCCCACCTCGGGCCTACAGGGGAGACCCAGTACTTC.